These T cell receptor beta chains were read from a single sample in a study of CD8+CD57+ T cells in acquired aplastic anemia. TCRdb re-called the reads through MiXCR, storing one row per CDR3 protein. This table holds roughly 150,000 distinct CDR3 sequences, around 40% found once. Material for sequencing was sorted CD4+, CD8+, or CD8+CD57+ T cells (not recorded which) from PBMCs. The receptor set was obtained from a human donor in good health. CDR3s include the opening cysteine and the closing phenylalanine or tryptophan. Each record gives: J gene, D gene, clone size, V gene, CDR3 DNA, CDR3 protein. The D gene is left open where the match is weak. The size of a clone is reported for some rows only, either as once, few or many, or as a class for expanded clones.

TRBJ1-6	TRBD1	many	TRBV30	TGTGCCAGAGGGACAGGGTATAATTCACCCCTCCACTTT	CARGTGYNSPLHF
TRBJ1-1	.	many	TRBV20-1	TGCAGTGCTCCGGGACGGGCGAACACTGAAGCTTTCTTT	CSAPGRANTEAFF
TRBJ1-2	.	many	TRBV7-9	TGTGCCAGCAGCTTAGAGGAGGGGTATGGCTACACCTTC	CASSLEEGYGYTF
TRBJ1-4	.	many	TRBV12-3/TRBV12-4	TGTGCCAGCAGTTCATGGTCAACTAATGAAAAACTGTTTTTT	CASSSWSTNEKLFF
TRBJ2-2	TRBD1	many	TRBV15	TGTGCCACCAGCAGAGATTACAGGGGGACCGGGGAGCTGTTTTTT	CATSRDYRGTGELFF
TRBJ2-7	TRBD1	many	TRBV11-2	TGTGCCAGCAGGAAACTACAGGGGGCCTACGAGCAGTACTTC	CASRKLQGAYEQYF
TRBJ2-2	.	many	TRBV7-2	TGTGCCAGCAGCTTAATTGGGGAGAGCCTTCACGGGGAGCTGTTTTTT	CASSLIGESLHGELFF
TRBJ1-1	.	.	TRBV2	TGTGCCAGCACCATCGACAGAACGGGTACTGAAGCTTTCTTT	CASTIDRTGTEAFF
TRBJ2-7	.	few	TRBV28	TGTGCCAGCAGTACTTTCCCCAAGGTGGACGAGCAGTACTTC	CASSTFPKVDEQYF
TRBJ1-1	TRBD1	many	TRBV7-8	TGTGCCAGCAGCTTAGTAGGGCAGGGGGCCGCGTGGGAAGCTTTCTTT	CASSLVGQGAAWEAFF
TRBJ1-6	.	many	TRBV7-2	TGTGCCAGCAGCTCTCTAGATCTGTCACCCCTCCACTTT	CASSSLDLSPLHF
TRBJ2-7	.	many	TRBV10-3	TGTGCCATCAGTGAACCGGGCTACGAGCAGTACTTC	CAISEPGYEQYF
TRBJ1-5	TRBD1	many	TRBV2	TGTGCCAGCACCGCGACAGGGAATAATCAGCCCCAGCATTTT	CASTATGNNQPQHF
TRBJ1-2	.	few	TRBV30	TGTGCCTTGGACGACTACACCTTC	CALDDYTF
TRBJ1-2	TRBD1	.	TRBV4-3	TGCGCCAGCAGCCCGTGGGACAGGGAAGGTGGCTACACCTTC	CASSPWDREGGYTF
TRBJ1-1	TRBD1	many	TRBV20-1	TGCAGTGCGGGGCACAGGGGGACCCACACTGAAGCTTTCTTT	CSAGHRGTHTEAFF
TRBJ1-6	.	.	TRBV12-3/TRBV12-4	TGTGCCAGCAGCGTAGGGGGGGCGTCACCCCTCCACTTT	CASSVGGASPLHF
TRBJ1-5	.	many	TRBV20-1	TGCAGTGCTGTCACAGGGACTCGCAATCAGCCCCAGCATTTT	CSAVTGTRNQPQHF
TRBJ1-2	TRBD1	many	TRBV6-5	TGTGCCAGCAGTTTTGACAGGGGGCATGGCTACACCTTC	CASSFDRGHGYTF
TRBJ2-1	.	.	TRBV6-2/TRBV6-3	TGTGCCAGCAGTTACGGGGGGGCGGGGAGACACAATGAGCAGTTCTTC	CASSYGGAGRHNEQFF
TRBJ1-1	.	once	TRBV7-9	TGTGCCAGCAGCTTAGAGACGGGGGCCGAAGCTTTCTTT	CASSLETGAEAFF
TRBJ2-3	TRBD2	once	TRBV15	TGTGCCACCAGCAGGAGGACTAGCGGCACAGATACGCAGTATTTT	CATSRRTSGTDTQYF
TRBJ2-1	TRBD2	.	TRBV20-1	TGCAGTGCCAGAGCGGGGGGTTTGAGAAATGAGCAGTTCTTC	CSARAGGLRNEQFF
TRBJ1-1	.	.	TRBV10-3	TGTGCCGTTCTTAAAGGGGGGGCGCAAAAGGTCACTGAAGCTTTCTTT	CAVLKGGAQKVTEAFF
TRBJ2-5	TRBD2	.	TRBV15	TGTGCCACCAGCAGGTTACTAGCGGGGGGGTTTGAGACCCAGTACTTC	CATSRLLAGGFETQYF
TRBJ2-3	TRBD2	many	TRBV20-1	TGCAGTGCTAGAAACCCGGGACTAGCGGGGGTGGGGACGGGCACAGATACGCAGTATTTT	CSARNPGLAGVGTGTDTQYF
TRBJ2-7	TRBD1	many	TRBV20-1	TGCAGTGCTCCTCCGTCGGGACAGGGTCGCTACGAGCAGTACTTC	CSAPPSGQGRYEQYF
TRBJ1-5	.	many	TRBV3-1	TGTGCCAGCAGCCAAGCGGGGGGCAATCAGCCCCAGCATTTT	CASSQAGGNQPQHF
TRBJ2-2	.	.	TRBV29-1	TGCAGCGTTGCGGGGAACACCGGGGAGCTGTTTTTT	CSVAGNTGELFF
TRBJ2-7	TRBD1	few	TRBV7-8	TGTGCCAGCAGCTTGGGACAGCTCTACGAGCAGTACTTC	CASSLGQLYEQYF
TRBJ1-2	.	.	TRBV9	TGTGCCAGCAGCTCTCGGGGAGGTGGCGGTTATGGCTACGCCTTC	CASSSRGGGGYGYAF
TRBJ1-2	TRBD1	many	TRBV5-6	TGTGCCAGCAGCGCGGACAGGGAAGGCTACACCTTC	CASSADREGYTF
TRBJ2-1	.	few	TRBV6-2/TRBV6-3	TGTGCCAGCAGTTACTCGGGGCGTGGGCAGTTCTTC	CASSYSGRGQFF
TRBJ2-1	.	many	TRBV20-1	TGCAGTGCTATGAACTTTGGGATGGCGTGGAATGAGCAGTTCTTC	CSAMNFGMAWNEQFF
TRBJ1-2	.	.	TRBV2	TGTGCCAGCAGTGAAAGCGGGATATATGGCTACACCTTC	CASSESGIYGYTF
TRBJ1-2	.	medium-sized	TRBV25-1	TGTGCCAGCAGTCGTGAAGGTTCCAGCTATGGCTACACCTTC	CASSREGSSYGYTF
TRBJ2-7	TRBD1	.	TRBV2	TGTGCCAGCAGTGAGCATGGACAGGGCTACGAGCAGTACTTC	CASSEHGQGYEQYF
TRBJ2-1	TRBD2	.	TRBV2	TGTGCCAGCAGTGCTATACAACTGGGAAGCGGGGGGGCCTTC	CASSAIQLGSGGAF
TRBJ2-7	TRBD1	many	TRBV7-2	TGTGCCAGCAGCTTGGGAAGGGGGCGCTACGAGCAGTACTTC	CASSLGRGRYEQYF
TRBJ2-3	.	.	TRBV19	TGTGCCAGTAGCGAGGGGGAGAAAACGCAGTATTTT	CASSEGEKTQYF
TRBJ2-7	.	.	TRBV6-5	TGTGCCAGCAGTTACAGGGGGGCGAGCTACGAGCAGTACTTC	CASSYRGASYEQYF
TRBJ2-7	TRBD2	.	TRBV10-3	TGTGCCATCAGTGCGCGGGAGGGCTTCGAAGAGCAGTACTTC	CAISAREGFEEQYF